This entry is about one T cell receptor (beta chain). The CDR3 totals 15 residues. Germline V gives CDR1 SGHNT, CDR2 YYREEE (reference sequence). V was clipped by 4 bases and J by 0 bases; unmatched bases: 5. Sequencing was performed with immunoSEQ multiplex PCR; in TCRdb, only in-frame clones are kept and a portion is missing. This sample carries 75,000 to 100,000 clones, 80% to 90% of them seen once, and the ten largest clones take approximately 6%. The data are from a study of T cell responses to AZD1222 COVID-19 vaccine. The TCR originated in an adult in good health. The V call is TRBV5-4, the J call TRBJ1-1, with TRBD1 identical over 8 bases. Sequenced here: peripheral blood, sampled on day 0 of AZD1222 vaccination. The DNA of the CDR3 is TGTGCCAGCAGCCGAACAGGGGGGCTGAACACTGAAGCTTTCTTT. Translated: CASSRTGGLNTEAFF. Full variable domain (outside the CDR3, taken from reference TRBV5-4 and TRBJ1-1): ETGVTQSPTHLIKTRGQQVTLRCSSQSGHNTVSWYQQALGQGPQFIFQYYREEENGRGNFPPRFSGLQFPNYSSELNVNALELDDSALYLCASSRTGGLNTEAFFGQGTRLTVV.